This is a list of T cell receptor beta chains from one sample in a study of blood T cell repertoires in COVID-19. Clones were read by immunoSEQ multiplex PCR, and TCRdb kept only the in-frame ones, dropping some. Of some 430,000 clones listed, around 90% are singletons. Sequenced sample: PBMCs or T cells enriched from blood (not recorded which). These receptor sequences come from a man between 18 and 29 years old who had recovered from COVID-19. The CDR3 runs from the conserved cysteine through the conserved F or W. The D gene is left open where the match is weak. For some rows the clone size is stated as once, few or many, or as a class when expanded; others skip it.

d_call j_call clone_size v_call cdr3_nt cdr3_aa
TRBD1 TRBJ2-7 . TRBV30 TGTGCCTGGTCTCGGCAGGGGGCAGTCGAGCAGTACTTC CAWSRQGAVEQYF
. TRBJ2-1 . TRBV5-1 TGCGCCAGCAGCTTCCCTAGGGGAACAAACAATGAGCAGTTCTTC CASSFPRGTNNEQFF
. TRBJ1-4 few TRBV10-2 TGCGCCAGCAGGGGAACAGGGCGGGTTGCTAATGAAAAACTGTTTTTT CASRGTGRVANEKLFF
TRBD2 TRBJ2-3 . TRBV7-9 TGTGCCAGCAGCTTAAAGGGACTATGGAGGGATACGCAGTATTTT CASSLKGLWRDTQYF
. TRBJ2-5 . TRBV3-1/TRBV3-2 TGTGCCAGCAGCCACAGGGGTCTAGAGGGATACCAAGAGACCCAGTACTTC CASSHRGLEGYQETQYF
. TRBJ1-2 . TRBV12-3/TRBV12-4 TGTGCCAGCAGCCTTCGGGAGAGCTACACCTTC CASSLRESYTF
. TRBJ1-2 . TRBV2 TGTGCCAGCAGTGAAGCGCCCAGGGGACGAGATGGCTACACCTTC CASSEAPRGRDGYTF
. TRBJ1-1 . TRBV14 TGTGCCAGCAGCCAAGAACAGTTCGAGAATGATGAAGCTTTCTTT CASSQEQFENDEAFF
. TRBJ2-7 . TRBV3-1/TRBV3-2 TGTGCCAGCAGCCAAGAACATGTGTTCCCCTACGAGCAGTACTTC CASSQEHVFPYEQYF
. TRBJ1-4 . TRBV28 TGTGCCAGCAGCAAGGACACAGGAAATGAAAAACTGTTTTTT CASSKDTGNEKLFF
. TRBJ1-1 . TRBV9 TGTGCCAGCAGCGTAGATCGGGGAGATACTGAAGCTTTCTTT CASSVDRGDTEAFF
TRBD1 TRBJ1-5 once TRBV10-3 TGTGCCATCAGGACAGGGATAGGGCAGCCCCAGCATTTT CAIRTGIGQPQHF
TRBD2 TRBJ2-5 . TRBV18 TGTGCCAGCTCACCGTCGGGGGGACAAGAGACCCAGTACTTC CASSPSGGQETQYF
. TRBJ1-1 . TRBV9 TGTGCCAGCAGCCGGGGGGGCGTGAGCACTGAAGCTTTCTTT CASSRGGVSTEAFF
. TRBJ1-5 . TRBV3-1/TRBV3-2 TGTGCCAGCAGCCCCGGGAGCGAAGGCAATCAGCCCCAGCATTTT CASSPGSEGNQPQHF
TRBD1 TRBJ1-2 . TRBV19 TGTGCCAGTAGTCAGGAGGGGGCGCTTGGCTACACCTTC CASSQEGALGYTF
. TRBJ1-2 . TRBV28 TGTGCCAGCAGTTCGGGGGTGGGTACTACTGCCCATGGCTACACCTTC CASSSGVGTTAHGYTF
. TRBJ1-2 . TRBV7-3 TGTGCCAGCAGTTCGATGGGAGGGGCGGGCGGCTACACCTTC CASSSMGGAGGYTF
TRBD2 TRBJ2-5 . TRBV5-4 TGTGCCAGCAGCTGGAGATCGGGGGGAGGGGAGACCCAGTACTTC CASSWRSGGGETQYF
TRBD1 TRBJ2-7 . TRBV6-5 TGTGCCAGCAGCCCGACAGGGTTGTACGAGCAGTACTTC CASSPTGLYEQYF
. TRBJ1-1 . TRBV6-1 TGTGCCAGCAGTGAAGCCCCACCAGGTCGGGGTATGAACACTGAAGCTTTCTTT CASSEAPPGRGMNTEAFF
TRBD2 TRBJ2-3 . TRBV19 TGTGCCAGTAGTGAGACTAGCGCTAGCACAGATACGCAGTATTTT CASSETSASTDTQYF
TRBD1 TRBJ1-2 . TRBV28 TGTGCCAGCACCACAGACAGGGGCGGCTATGGCTACACCTTC CASTTDRGGYGYTF
TRBD1 TRBJ1-2 . TRBV2 TGTGCCAGCAGTGGGGAGACAGGGGGTGTCATCTATGGCTACACCTTC CASSGETGGVIYGYTF
. TRBJ2-7 . TRBV18 TGTGCCAGCTCACGACAGAACTACGAGCAGTACTTC CASSRQNYEQYF
TRBD1 TRBJ1-2 once TRBV6-5 TGTGCCACGCTCGGGACAGGGGTCCCTAACTATGGCTACACCTTC CATLGTGVPNYGYTF
. TRBJ1-4 few TRBV27 TGTGCCAGCAGTTTTGGGGGAGCTTTGGGGGGAAAACTGTTTTTT CASSFGGALGGKLFF
TRBD1 TRBJ2-7 once TRBV6-2/TRBV6-3 TGTGCCAGCAGTCCGACCGGGACAGGGATTAAGCAGTACTTC CASSPTGTGIKQYF
. TRBJ2-7 . TRBV5-1 TGCGCCAGCAGCTCCAGGGGAGACGAGCAGTACTTC CASSSRGDEQYF
TRBD1 TRBJ2-7 once TRBV2 TGTGCCAGCCGGGACAGATCCTACGAGCAGTACTTC CASRDRSYEQYF
. TRBJ1-2 . TRBV19 TGTGCCAGTAAATCGGGCAGGGTCTGGGGTGGCTACACCTTC CASKSGRVWGGYTF
. TRBJ1-2 . TRBV19 TGTGCCAGTACTAAAGAATGGGGGGGCCCTAACTATGGCTACACCTTC CASTKEWGGPNYGYTF
TRBD1 TRBJ1-2 . TRBV10-3 TGTGCCATCGGACAGGGGTATGGCTACACCTTC CAIGQGYGYTF
TRBD2 TRBJ2-5 . TRBV28 TGTGCCAGCAGTGTTAGCGGGAGGAGTCAAGAGACCCAGTACTTC CASSVSGRSQETQYF
. TRBJ1-1 . TRBV19 TGTGCCAGTAGTAAATCGGGGGTAATGAACACTGAAGCTTTCTTT CASSKSGVMNTEAFF
TRBD2 TRBJ2-1 . TRBV30 TGTGCCTGGAGTTGGCGGGAGGGCCGGGAGCAGTTCTTC CAWSWREGREQFF
. TRBJ1-1 . TRBV5-1 TGCGCCAGCAGCTTGGAAACAGGATATGAAGCTTTCTTT CASSLETGYEAFF
. TRBJ2-1 . TRBV19 TGTGCCAGTAGTCGAGGAACCTCCTACAATGAGCAGTTCTTC CASSRGTSYNEQFF
. TRBJ2-6 . TRBV18 TGTGCCAGCCTAGGGGGACCGGGACAAAAGATCTCTGGGGCCAACGTCCTGACTTTC CASLGGPGQKISGANVLTF
TRBD1 TRBJ2-7 . TRBV5-1 TGCGCCAGCAGCCCGGGACAGGGGAGCTCCTACGAGCAGTACTTC CASSPGQGSSYEQYF
. TRBJ1-2 . TRBV16 TGTGCCAGCAGCCAAGCCTCTAAGGGGTTCGGTGGCTACACCTTC CASSQASKGFGGYTF
. TRBJ1-6 . TRBV15 TGTGCCACCAGCAGAGTTCGGGGCTCCTATAATTCACCCCTCCACTTT CATSRVRGSYNSPLHF
. TRBJ1-4 . TRBV12-3/TRBV12-4 TGTGCCAGCAGTTTGGGAGATGAGGAAAAACTGTTTTTT CASSLGDEEKLFF
. TRBJ2-7 once TRBV7-8 TGTGCCAGCAGCCGGACAGCCGTCTACGAGCAGTACTTC CASSRTAVYEQYF
. TRBJ2-7 once TRBV6-5 TGTGCCAGCAGTCGAGCCTCGGTTACAGAGGAGCAGTACTTC CASSRASVTEEQYF
. TRBJ1-5 once TRBV18 TGTGCCAGCTCATCAACCTTAGTGGCCACCGCAGGTCAAGGCAATCAGCCCCAGCATTTT CASSSTLVATAGQGNQPQHF
TRBD1 TRBJ2-2 . TRBV28 TGTGCCAGCAGTTTACTCAGGGGGCACACCGGGGAGCTGTTTTTT CASSLLRGHTGELFF
TRBD2 TRBJ2-1 . TRBV19 TGTGCCAGTAGTATAGGGGGGGGGAGCAATGAGCAGTTCTTC CASSIGGGSNEQFF
. TRBJ1-1 . TRBV3-1/TRBV3-2 TGTGCCAGCAGCCAAGATGGGGGGGGGAAGAACACTGAAGCTTTCTTT CASSQDGGGKNTEAFF
TRBD1 TRBJ2-2 . TRBV11-2 TGTGCCAGCAGCTTAAACAGGGGGCCGAACACCGGGGAGCTGTTTTTT CASSLNRGPNTGELFF
TRBD1 TRBJ2-7 . TRBV11-2 TGTGCCAGCACCATGGACAGGGGCCACGAGCAGTACTTC CASTMDRGHEQYF
. TRBJ2-7 . TRBV19 TGTGCCAGTAGTATAGGCGGGAAAAACTACGAGCAGTACTTC CASSIGGKNYEQYF
TRBD2 TRBJ2-1 . TRBV27 TGTGCCAGCAGCGCCGCGGGACTAGCGGGAGATGGCCAGTTCTTC CASSAAGLAGDGQFF
. TRBJ1-3 . TRBV7-2 TGTGCCAGCAGCTTAGTAGCATTGGCGGGGGAGGGAAACACCATATATTTT CASSLVALAGEGNTIYF
TRBD2 TRBJ2-3 . TRBV7-2 TGTGCCAGCAGCGCTCCGGGGGGGAGCACAGATACGCAGTATTTT CASSAPGGSTDTQYF